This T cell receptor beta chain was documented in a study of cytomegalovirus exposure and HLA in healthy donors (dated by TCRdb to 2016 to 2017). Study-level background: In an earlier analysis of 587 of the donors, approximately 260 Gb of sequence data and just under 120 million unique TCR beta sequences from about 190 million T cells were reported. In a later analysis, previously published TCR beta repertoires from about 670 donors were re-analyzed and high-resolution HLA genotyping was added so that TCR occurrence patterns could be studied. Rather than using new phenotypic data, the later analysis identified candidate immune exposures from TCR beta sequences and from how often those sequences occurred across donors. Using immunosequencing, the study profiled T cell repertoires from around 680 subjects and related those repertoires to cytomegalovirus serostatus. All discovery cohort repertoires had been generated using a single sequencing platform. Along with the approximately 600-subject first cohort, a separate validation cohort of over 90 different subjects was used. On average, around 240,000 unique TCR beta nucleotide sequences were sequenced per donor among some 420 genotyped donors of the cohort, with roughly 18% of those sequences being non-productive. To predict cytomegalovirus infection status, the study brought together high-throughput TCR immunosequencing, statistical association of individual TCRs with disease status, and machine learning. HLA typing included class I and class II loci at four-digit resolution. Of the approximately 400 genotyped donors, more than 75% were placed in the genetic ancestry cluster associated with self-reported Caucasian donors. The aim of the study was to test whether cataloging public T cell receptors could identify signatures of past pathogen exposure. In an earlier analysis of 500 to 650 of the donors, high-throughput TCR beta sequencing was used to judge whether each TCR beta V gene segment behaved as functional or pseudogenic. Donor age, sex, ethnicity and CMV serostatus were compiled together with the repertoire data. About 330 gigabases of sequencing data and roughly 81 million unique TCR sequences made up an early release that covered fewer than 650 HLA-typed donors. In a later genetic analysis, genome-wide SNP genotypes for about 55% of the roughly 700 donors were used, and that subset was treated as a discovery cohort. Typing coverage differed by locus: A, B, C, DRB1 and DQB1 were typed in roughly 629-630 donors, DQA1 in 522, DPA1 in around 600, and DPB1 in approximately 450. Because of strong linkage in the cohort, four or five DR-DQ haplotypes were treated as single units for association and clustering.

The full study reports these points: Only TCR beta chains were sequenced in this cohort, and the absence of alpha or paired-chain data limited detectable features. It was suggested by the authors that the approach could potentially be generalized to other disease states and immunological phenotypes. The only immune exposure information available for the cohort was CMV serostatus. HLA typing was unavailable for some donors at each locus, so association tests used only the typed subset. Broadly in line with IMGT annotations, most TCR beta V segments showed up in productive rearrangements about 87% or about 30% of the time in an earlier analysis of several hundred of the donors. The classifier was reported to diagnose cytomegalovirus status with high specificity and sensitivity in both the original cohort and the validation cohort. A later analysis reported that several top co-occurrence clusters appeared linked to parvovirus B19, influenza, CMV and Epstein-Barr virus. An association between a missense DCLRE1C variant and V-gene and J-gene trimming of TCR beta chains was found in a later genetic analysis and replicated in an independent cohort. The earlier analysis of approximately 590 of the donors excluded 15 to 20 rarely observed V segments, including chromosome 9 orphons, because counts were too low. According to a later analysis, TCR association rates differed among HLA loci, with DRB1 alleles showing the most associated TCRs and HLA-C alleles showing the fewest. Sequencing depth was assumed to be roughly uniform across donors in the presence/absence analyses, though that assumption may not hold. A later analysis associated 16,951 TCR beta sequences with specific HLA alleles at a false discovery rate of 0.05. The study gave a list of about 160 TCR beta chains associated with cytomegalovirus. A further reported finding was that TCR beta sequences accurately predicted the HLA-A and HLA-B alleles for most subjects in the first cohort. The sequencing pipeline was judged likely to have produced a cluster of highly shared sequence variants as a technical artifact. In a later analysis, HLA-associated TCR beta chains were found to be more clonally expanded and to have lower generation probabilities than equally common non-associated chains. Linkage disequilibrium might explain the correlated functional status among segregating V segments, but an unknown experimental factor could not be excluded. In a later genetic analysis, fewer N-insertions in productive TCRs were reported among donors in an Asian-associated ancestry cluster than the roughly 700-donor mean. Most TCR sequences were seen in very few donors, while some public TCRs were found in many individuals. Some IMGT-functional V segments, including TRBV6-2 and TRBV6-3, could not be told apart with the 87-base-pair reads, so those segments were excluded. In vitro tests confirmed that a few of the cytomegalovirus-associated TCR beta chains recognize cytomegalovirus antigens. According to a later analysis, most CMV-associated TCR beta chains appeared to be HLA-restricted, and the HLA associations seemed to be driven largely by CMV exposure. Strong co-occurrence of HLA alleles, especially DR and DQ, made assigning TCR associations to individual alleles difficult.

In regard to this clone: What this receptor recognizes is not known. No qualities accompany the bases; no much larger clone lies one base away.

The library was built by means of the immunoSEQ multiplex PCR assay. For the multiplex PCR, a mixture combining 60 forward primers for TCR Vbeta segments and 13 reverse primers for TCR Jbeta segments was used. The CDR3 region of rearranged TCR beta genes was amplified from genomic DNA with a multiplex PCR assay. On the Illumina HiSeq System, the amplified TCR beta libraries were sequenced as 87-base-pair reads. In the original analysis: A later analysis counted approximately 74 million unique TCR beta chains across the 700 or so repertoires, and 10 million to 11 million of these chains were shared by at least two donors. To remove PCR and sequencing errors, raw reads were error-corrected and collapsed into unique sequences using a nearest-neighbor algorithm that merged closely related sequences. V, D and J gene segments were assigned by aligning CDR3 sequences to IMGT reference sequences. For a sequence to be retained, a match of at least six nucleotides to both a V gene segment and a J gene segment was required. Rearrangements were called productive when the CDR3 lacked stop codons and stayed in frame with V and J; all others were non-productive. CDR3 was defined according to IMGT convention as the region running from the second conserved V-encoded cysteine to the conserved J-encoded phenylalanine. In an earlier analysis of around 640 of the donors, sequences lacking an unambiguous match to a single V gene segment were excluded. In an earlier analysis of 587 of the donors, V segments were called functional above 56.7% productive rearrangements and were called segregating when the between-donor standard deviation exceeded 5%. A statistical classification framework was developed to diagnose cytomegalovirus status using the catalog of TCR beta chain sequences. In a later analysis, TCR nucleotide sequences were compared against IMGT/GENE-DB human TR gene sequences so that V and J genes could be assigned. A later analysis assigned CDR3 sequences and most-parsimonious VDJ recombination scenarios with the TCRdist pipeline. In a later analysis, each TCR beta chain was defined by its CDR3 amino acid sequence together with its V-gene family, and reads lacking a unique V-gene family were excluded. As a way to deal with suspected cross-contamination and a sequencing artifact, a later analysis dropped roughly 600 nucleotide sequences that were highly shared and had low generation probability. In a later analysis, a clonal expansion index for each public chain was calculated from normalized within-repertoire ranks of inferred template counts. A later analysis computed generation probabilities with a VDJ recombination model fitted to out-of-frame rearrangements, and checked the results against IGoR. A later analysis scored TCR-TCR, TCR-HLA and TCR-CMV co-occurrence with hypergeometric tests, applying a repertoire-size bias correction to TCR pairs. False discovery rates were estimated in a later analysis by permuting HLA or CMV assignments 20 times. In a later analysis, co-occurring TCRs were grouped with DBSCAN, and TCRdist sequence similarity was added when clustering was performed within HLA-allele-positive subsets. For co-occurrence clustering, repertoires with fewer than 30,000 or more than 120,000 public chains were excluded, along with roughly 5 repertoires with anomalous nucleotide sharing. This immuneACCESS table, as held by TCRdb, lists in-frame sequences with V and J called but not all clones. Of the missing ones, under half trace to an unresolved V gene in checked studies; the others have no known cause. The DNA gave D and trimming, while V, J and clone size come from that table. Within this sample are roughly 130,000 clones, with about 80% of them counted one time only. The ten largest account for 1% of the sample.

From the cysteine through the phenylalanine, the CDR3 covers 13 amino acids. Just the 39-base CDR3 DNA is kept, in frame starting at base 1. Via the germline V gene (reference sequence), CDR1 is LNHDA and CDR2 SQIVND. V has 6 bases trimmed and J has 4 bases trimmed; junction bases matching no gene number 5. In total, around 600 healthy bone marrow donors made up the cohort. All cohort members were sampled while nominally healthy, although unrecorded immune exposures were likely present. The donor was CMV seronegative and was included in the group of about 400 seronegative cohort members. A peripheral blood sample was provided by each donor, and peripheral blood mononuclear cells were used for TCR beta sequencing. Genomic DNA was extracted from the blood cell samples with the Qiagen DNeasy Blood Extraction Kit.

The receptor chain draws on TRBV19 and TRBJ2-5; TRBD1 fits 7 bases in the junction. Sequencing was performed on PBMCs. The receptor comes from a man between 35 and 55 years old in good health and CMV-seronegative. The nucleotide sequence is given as TGTGCCAGTAGGGACAGGCCGGGAGAGACCCAGTACTTC. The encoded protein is CASRDRPGETQYF.